Each of the 29 T cell receptor beta chains below was sequenced from the same sample in a study of OX40 agonist ivuxolimab in advanced cancers. Using immunoSEQ multiplex PCR, the repertoire was profiled, and TCRdb retains in-frame clones only, with some absent. This table has about 77,000 clones, more than 75% appearing once. The sequencing here drew on CD4+ or CD8+ T cells sorted from blood, taken in a trial of the OX40 agonist ivuxolimab. The receptors stem from an adult with an advanced solid tumor such as melanoma, head and neck, liver or kidney cancer.

The chain uses TRBV2 and TRBJ2-7; 16 bases map to TRBD2. The V gene end was trimmed by 7 bases and the J gene end by 7 bases; junction bases not matched to a gene: 10. This CDR3 is 16 amino acids long. In germline, CDR1 is SNHLY, CDR2 FYNNEI. Written as DNA, the CDR3 is TGTGCCAGCAATACCGGGACTAGCGGGAGGGCCCGGGAGCAGTACTTC. Protein sequence: CASNTGTSGRAREQYF.

The chain uses TRBV5-1 and TRBJ2-7; D may be TRBD2 (6 bases). Per germline, CDR1 SGHRS and CDR2 YFSETQ. The V gene lost 4 bases and the J gene lost 0 bases, with 11 bases spanning the gap. The CDR3 covers 14 residues. The CDR3 DNA is TGCGCCAGCAGCGGAGGGCAAAACTCCTACGAGCAGTACTTC. It encodes CASSGGQNSYEQYF.

The chain links TRBV6-1 to TRBJ1-2, with 9 bases matching TRBD1. The CDR3 runs to 11 residues. CDR1 and CDR2 (germline): MNHNS, SASEGT. J gave up 12 bases and V 6 bases, and 5 bases lay outside the gene matches. CDR3 protein: CASRTTGGNTF. CDR3 coding DNA: TGTGCCAGCAGGACCACAGGGGGCAACACCTTC.

The table lists this clone with a few counts. The chain recombines TRBV11-2 with TRBJ1-5; no clear D. V lost 5 bases and J 6 bases, leaving 8 bases between the germline ends. Germline V gene lookup returns CDR1 SGHAT and CDR2 FQNNGV. The CDR3 consists of 12 residues. The CDR3 DNA follows: TGTGCCAGCAGCCCCTCCGGTCAGCCCCAGCATTTT. It specifies CASSPSGQPQHF.

CDR3 DNA sequence: TGTGCCAGAAGCTTGGACAGGACAGGTGGTTCACCCCTCCACTTT. Translation gives CARSLDRTGGSPLHF. The chain carries TRBV5-3 and TRBJ1-6; 7 bases are shared with TRBD1. TRBV5-3 is designated an ORF whose function remains uncertain. This CDR3 has 15 residues. Trimming at V came to 0 bases and at J to 9 bases, leaving 6 bases not matched to a gene.

V gene TRBV19 combines with J gene TRBJ1-6, with D perhaps matching TRBD1 (6 bases). CDR1 LNHDA and CDR2 SQIVND come from the germline V gene (reference sequence). This CDR3 is 14 amino acids long. Trimming took 9 bases from V and 9 from J, leaving 18 bases between them. CDR3 DNA: TGTGCCAGCCAAACGGGACACACCGGTTCACCCCTCCACTTT. Translated, it gives CASQTGHTGSPLHF.

J is TRBJ2-7 and V is TRBV12-5, with a tentative D call TRBD1 (5 bases). Germline CDR1 is LGHNT and CDR2 is FRNRAP. V dropped 1 base and J dropped 1 base, with 5 bases sitting between them. This CDR3 has 13 amino acids. CDR3 amino acids: CASGLGQSYEQYF. CDR3 DNA sequence: TGTGCTAGTGGTTTGGGACAGTCCTACGAGCAGTACTTC.

This clone showed up just a few times. The chain carries TRBV7-9 and TRBJ2-7; D gene uncertain. Trimming removed 4 bases at V and 6 bases at J, with 10 bases between. Germline CDR1 reads SEHNR; CDR2 reads FQNEAQ (reference sequence). CDR3 length: 12 residues. The CDR3 DNA follows: TGTGCCAGCAGCTATTCATCCGTCGAGCAGTACTTC. As protein: CASSYSSVEQYF.

V and J are TRBV7-3 and TRBJ2-1; D gene ambiguous. Deletions cut 1 base from V and 6 bases from J, with 10 bases between. There are 14 residues in the CDR3. CDR1 is SGHTA and CDR2 is FQGTGA in the germline V gene. The CDR3 coding sequence is TGTGCCAGCAGCTTAAGTGACTCGTCCAATGAGCAGTTCTTC. Translated, it gives CASSLSDSSNEQFF.

The V and J genes are TRBV5-4 and TRBJ1-4; the match to TRBD1 covers 12 bases. The V gene's germline CDR1 is SGHNT and CDR2 YYREEE (reference sequence). The CDR3 spans 17 residues. V lost 4 bases to trimming and J lost 7 bases; unmatched junction nucleotides: 11. CDR3 protein: CASSPGTGGGYSEKLFF. The CDR3 DNA sequence: TGTGCCAGCAGCCCAGGGACAGGGGGCGGGTATAGTGAAAAACTGTTTTTT.

This chain connects TRBV6-5 to TRBJ1-1; D is undetermined. Germline V gene data show CDR1 as MNHEY and CDR2 as SVGAGI. The CDR3 covers 14 residues. Trimming cost V 8 bases and J 5 bases, with 18 bases left between them. The CDR3 coding sequence is TGTGCCAGCGCAGGAGAGAGTGGATGGACTGAAGCTTTCTTT. Protein sequence: CASAGESGWTEAFF.

The genes are TRBV27 and TRBJ2-5; 7 nucleotides agree with TRBD2. The germline CDR1 and CDR2 sequences are MNHEY and SMNVEV (reference sequence). Trimming removed 6 bases from V and 4 bases from J; junction bases left unmatched: 14. CDR3 length: 16 amino acids. Here the CDR3 reads CASSPRPPREGETQYF. CDR3 sequence (DNA): TGTGCCAGCAGCCCTCGACCACCGAGGGAGGGAGAGACCCAGTACTTC.

The V and J genes are TRBV5-5 and TRBJ2-7; D remains ambiguous. This CDR3 comprises 14 residues. V lost 0 bases and J 6 bases, leaving 13 bases between the germline ends. Germline loops: CDR1 SGHKS, CDR2 YYEKEE (reference sequence). In DNA form, the CDR3 reads TGTGCCAGCAGCTTGGGGATCCTAACGGGCGAGCAGTACTTC. Protein product: CASSLGILTGEQYF.

The genes are TRBV19 and TRBJ2-7; no reliable D call. The germline CDR1 and CDR2 sequences are LNHDA and SQIVND (reference sequence). V gave up 3 bases and J gave up 5 bases, with 5 bases separating them. The CDR3 has 11 amino acids. The CDR3 region is CASSIRNEQYF. CDR3 in DNA: TGTGCCAGTAGTATCCGAAACGAGCAGTACTTC.

This chain uses TRBV19 with TRBJ1-1, with 8 positions matching TRBD1. Trimming took 9 bases from V and 2 from J; bases not matched to a gene: 5. The CDR3 consists of 13 residues. Germline CDR1 LNHDA, CDR2 SQIVND (reference sequence). In DNA form, the CDR3 reads TGTGCCAGCGGACAGGGTATAAACACTGAAGCTTTCTTT. Its protein is CASGQGINTEAFF.

This chain uses TRBV4-3 with TRBJ2-7, with 8 bases aligning to TRBD1. Germline CDR1 reads LGHNA; CDR2 reads YSLEER. The CDR3 sequence is 15 residues long. Trimming removed 0 bases from V and 4 bases from J; junction bases left unmatched: 5. Written as DNA, the CDR3 is TGCGCCAGCAGCCAAGAAAGACAGGGGCTGTACGAGCAGTACTTC. Translating it yields CASSQERQGLYEQYF.

The chain joins TRBV5-1 to TRBJ1-1, with D uncertain. CDR1 and CDR2 (germline): SGHRS, YFSETQ. The V gene lost 0 bases and the J gene lost 0 bases, with 9 bases spanning the gap. This CDR3 has 15 residues. CDR3 amino acids: CASSLVPELNTEAFF. The CDR3 DNA follows: TGCGCCAGCAGCTTGGTTCCAGAACTGAACACTGAAGCTTTCTTT. The complete variable domain, with remaining parts taken from reference TRBV5-1 and TRBJ1-1, reads KAGVTQTPRYLIKTRGQQVTLSCSPISGHRSVSWYQQTPGQGLQFLFEYFSETQRNKGNFPGRFSGRQFSNSRSEMNVSTLELGDSALYLCASSLVPELNTEAFFGQGTRLTVV.

V gene TRBV19 combines with J gene TRBJ1-2; D is ambiguous. The V end lost 10 bases, the J end lost 0 bases, and 12 bases lay between the germline ends. Germline V gene data show CDR1 as LNHDA and CDR2 as SQIVND (reference sequence). This CDR3 region has 13 residues. The CDR3 here is CATTTRANYGYTF. The CDR3 coding sequence is TGTGCCACAACGACGAGAGCTAACTATGGCTACACCTTC.

The chain couples TRBV7-3 to TRBJ2-7, with 10 bases matching TRBD2. Looked up from germline, CDR1 is SGHTA and CDR2 is FQGTGA. After removal of 4 bases from V and 3 bases from J, the junction contained 6 bases not matched to a gene. The CDR3 extends over 15 amino acids. The CDR3 DNA reads as TGTGCCAGCAGCTCTAGCGGGGGCATGGTCTACGAGCAGTACTTC. This sequence encodes CASSSSGGMVYEQYF.

In this sample, this clone turned up a few times. The genes are TRBV19 and TRBJ2-7; D is unclear. CDR1 and CDR2 (germline): LNHDA, SQIVND (reference sequence). Trimming shortened V by 2 bases and J by 5 bases, and 10 bases separated the two germline ends. The CDR3 is 13 amino acids. The CDR3 region has the DNA TGTGCCAGTAGTATATCGGGTATAAACGAGCAGTACTTC. This gives the protein CASSISGINEQYF. Full variable domain (rest looked up from reference TRBV19 and TRBJ2-7): DGGITQSPKYLFRKEGQNVTLSCEQNLNHDAMYWYRQDPGQGLRLIYYSQIVNDFQKGDIAEGYSVSREKKESFPLTVTSAQKNPTAFYLCASSISGINEQYFGPGTRLTVT.

This chain joins TRBV29-1 and TRBJ2-1; D is perhaps TRBD1 (5 bases). The germline CDR1 and CDR2 sequences are SQVTM and ANQGSEA. Trimming removed 5 bases from V and 0 bases from J, with 14 bases in between. This CDR3 region has 15 residues. CDR3 coding DNA: TGCAGCGTTAAACAGGCCTGGAGCTCCTACAATGAGCAGTTCTTC. It is translated as CSVKQAWSSYNEQFF.

V usage is TRBV29-1 and J usage is TRBJ2-7; 7 positions match TRBD1. V gave up 6 bases and J gave up 2 bases; unmatched junction bases: 1. This CDR3 region has 11 residues. Germline CDR1 reads SQVTM; CDR2 reads ANQGSEA. CDR3 nucleotides: TGCAGCGTGACAGGGACCTACGAGCAGTACTTC. Translated: CSVTGTYEQYF.

V gene TRBV27 combines with J gene TRBJ2-1, with 12 positions matching TRBD2. Per the germline V gene, CDR1 is MNHEY and CDR2 is SMNVEV (reference sequence). The CDR3 length is 15 residues. Germline trimming cut 5 bases from V and 9 bases from J; bases unmatched to any gene: 8. The CDR3 protein is CASSTLAGGSREQFF. The CDR3 DNA reads TGTGCCAGCAGTACCCTAGCGGGGGGGTCCCGTGAGCAGTTCTTC.

The V and J genes are TRBV19 and TRBJ2-5; 7 nucleotides line up with TRBD1. V was clipped by 8 bases and J by 0 bases; unmatched bases: 6. This CDR3 is built from 14 residues. CDR1 and CDR2 from the germline V gene are LNHDA and SQIVND (reference sequence). The chain's CDR3 is CASSDRHYQETQYF. The CDR3 region has the DNA TGTGCCAGTTCGGACAGGCACTACCAAGAGACCCAGTACTTC.

V and J are TRBV19 and TRBJ2-5, with TRBD1 matching 7 bases. The germline V gene encodes CDR1 LNHDA and CDR2 SQIVND (reference sequence). V dropped 6 bases and J dropped 2; count of bases not matched to a gene: 6. The CDR3 length is 14 residues. This CDR3 reads CASSRDSRQETQYF. CDR3 sequence (DNA): TGTGCCAGTAGCCGGGACAGCCGACAAGAGACCCAGTACTTC.

This clone was seen just once. The chain couples TRBV14 to TRBJ2-3; perhaps D is TRBD1 or TRBD2 (5 bases each). Germline lookup yields CDR1 SGHDN and CDR2 FVKESK. The CDR3 is 15 residues long. The V and J ends lost 4 bases and 3 bases respectively, with 14 bases between them. CDR3 residues: CASSLRSGTTDTQYF. The CDR3 bases are TGTGCCAGCAGCCTCCGTTCAGGGACGACAGATACGCAGTATTTT. The whole variable domain, filled in from reference TRBV14 and TRBJ2-3, reads EAGVTQFPSHSVIEKGQTVTLRCDPISGHDNLYWYRRVMGKEIKFLLHFVKESKQDESGMPNNRFLAERTGGTYSTLKVQPAELEDSGVYFCASSLRSGTTDTQYFGPGTRLTVL.

The chain carries TRBV4-2 and TRBJ2-5; D is undetermined. Trimming took off 3 bases at V and 3 bases at J, with 5 bases between the two ends. The CDR3 has 12 amino acids. CDR1 and CDR2 (germline): LGHNA, YNFKEQ. CDR3 sequence reads: CASSQPEETQYF. In DNA form, the CDR3 reads TGTGCCAGCAGCCAGCCTGAAGAGACCCAGTACTTC.

This clone was detected only a few times. The rearrangement uses TRBV5-4 and TRBJ1-2, with 11 bases fitting TRBD1. The V and J ends lost 4 bases and 4 bases, in that order; junction bases with no gene match: 12. The CDR3 spans 17 residues. The V gene's germline CDR1 is SGHNT and CDR2 YYREEE (reference sequence). CDR3 DNA: TGTGCCAGCAGCCCAGGACAGGGGGCGGTGGTAGCCTATGGCTACACCTTC. Amino acids: CASSPGQGAVVAYGYTF.

This chain links TRBV11-2 with TRBJ2-7; D tentatively reads TRBD1 or TRBD2 (5 bases each). The CDR3 extends over 15 amino acids. V was trimmed by 2 bases and J by 2 bases, leaving 13 bases between them. The germline CDR1 and CDR2 sequences are SGHAT and FQNNGV. CDR3 protein: CASSLINQGPYEQYF. The DNA of the CDR3 is TGTGCCAGCAGCTTAATCAATCAGGGACCCTACGAGCAGTACTTC.